The rows below give T cell receptor beta chains drawn from one sample of a study of CD8 T cells in Susac syndrome. TCRdb processed the immunoSEQ multiplex PCR reads anew with MiXCR; each CDR3 protein has one entry. The sample records some 96,000 distinct CDR3 sequences, 95% being singletons. The specimen sequenced was CD8+ T cells from PBMCs. These receptor sequences come from a human donor with Susac syndrome. Both conserved end residues are part of each CDR3. D genes are given only for firm matches. Clone size is shown for a subset of rows, as once, few, many or a class of expanded clone.

TRBV7-2	NA	TRBJ2-1	NA	CASSLDISSYNEQFF	TGTGCCAGCAGCTTAGATATTAGCTCCTACAATGAGCAGTTCTTC
TRBV9	NA	TRBJ2-5	NA	CASSVGGRIQETQYF	TGTGCCAGCAGCGTAGGGGGCCGGATCCAGGAGACCCAGTACTTC
TRBV5-1	TRBD1	TRBJ2-6	NA	CASSPDRVVAGANVLTF	TGCGCCAGCAGCCCGGACAGGGTAGTGGCTGGGGCCAACGTCCTGACTTTC
TRBV9	NA	TRBJ1-5	NA	CASSVERVRGGHQPQHF	TGTGCCAGCAGCGTAGAGAGGGTACGTGGAGGCCATCAGCCCCAGCATTTT
TRBV25-1	TRBD2	TRBJ2-7	NA	CASSDHGTSGSEQYF	TGTGCCAGCAGTGACCACGGGACTAGCGGGAGCGAGCAGTACTTC
TRBV12-3/TRBV12-4	NA	TRBJ2-2	NA	CASSRLGNTGELFF	TGTGCCAGCAGCCGTCTCGGGAACACCGGGGAGCTGTTTTTT
TRBV3-1	NA	TRBJ1-4	NA	CASSQESYEKLFF	TGTGCCAGCAGCCAAGAGAGCTATGAAAAACTGTTTTTT
TRBV4-1	NA	TRBJ1-2	NA	CASSQESGARGYTF	TGCGCCAGCAGCCAAGAATCGGGGGCGCGTGGCTACACCTTC
TRBV29-1	TRBD2	TRBJ2-5	NA	CSVRTRLAGALGETQYF	TGCAGCGTTCGGACCCGCCTAGCGGGAGCCTTAGGGGAGACCCAGTACTTC
TRBV14	NA	TRBJ1-1	NA	CASSQDMGAEAFF	TGTGCCAGCAGCCAAGATATGGGTGCTGAAGCTTTCTTT
TRBV29-1	NA	TRBJ1-2	once	CSGYGGYGYTF	TGCAGCGGCTACGGGGGCTATGGCTACACCTTC
TRBV12-3/TRBV12-4	NA	TRBJ1-5	NA	CASSLAGNQPQHF	TGTGCCAGCAGTTTAGCGGGCAATCAGCCCCAGCATTTT
TRBV29-1	NA	TRBJ2-3	NA	CSVVVSYTQYF	TGCAGCGTTGTTGTTTCGTATACGCAGTATTTT
TRBV27	NA	TRBJ2-2	NA	CASSTGRSGELFF	TGTGCCAGCAGTACAGGACGGTCCGGGGAGCTGTTTTTT
TRBV7-3	NA	TRBJ1-3	NA	CASSLQHNSGNTIYF	TGTGCCAGCAGCTTACAGCATAACTCTGGAAACACCATATATTTT
TRBV7-9	NA	TRBJ2-6	NA	CASSLELMELGGANVLTF	TGTGCCAGCAGCTTAGAGCTTATGGAACTTGGTGGGGCCAACGTCCTGACTTTC
TRBV5-4	NA	TRBJ2-7	NA	CASSGLSSGQYF	TGTGCCAGCAGCGGCTTAAGTTCTGGGCAGTACTTC
TRBV20-1	TRBD1	TRBJ2-5	NA	CSASPGTGTYF	TGCAGTGCTAGTCCCGGGACAGGGACTTACTTC
TRBV5-4	NA	TRBJ1-2	NA	CASNSQGQNYGYTF	TGTGCCAGCAACTCTCAGGGTCAGAACTATGGCTACACCTTC
TRBV2	NA	TRBJ2-5	NA	CASRRGFGETQYF	TGTGCCAGCAGGCGGGGTTTCGGAGAGACCCAGTACTTC
TRBV24-1	NA	TRBJ2-2	NA	CATTDSLTGELFF	TGTGCCACCACAGACTCCTTAACCGGGGAGCTGTTTTTT
TRBV29-1	NA	TRBJ2-3	NA	CSVRTGTDTQYF	TGCAGCGTCCGGACAGGCACAGATACGCAGTATTTT